Listed below are T cell receptor beta chains from one sample, sequenced in a study of blood T cells in healthy people across ages. TCRdb processed the 5' RACE reads anew with MiXCR; each CDR3 protein has one entry. The sample holds 1.5 million to 2 million distinct CDR3 sequences, roughly 32% seen once. The sample consisted of blood. The receptors originated from a woman under 40 in good health. The CDR3 runs from the conserved cysteine through the conserved F or W. The order of the fields is clone size, J gene, V gene, D gene, CDR3 protein, CDR3 DNA. D genes are given only for firm matches. Only some rows state a clone size, as once, few, many or a class for expanded clones.

>.|TRBJ2-1|TRBV20-1|TRBD2
CSAPIAGGLSYNEQFF
TGCAGTGCCCCGATAGCGGGGGGCCTCTCCTACAATGAGCAGTTCTTC
>.|TRBJ2-7|TRBV20-1|TRBD2
CSAREAGTYEQYF
TGCAGTGCTAGAGAAGCGGGGACCTACGAGCAGTACTTC
>few|TRBJ2-1|TRBV20-1|.
CSARSSTSRSYNEQFF
TGCAGTGCGAGGTCCTCGACTAGTCGGTCCTACAATGAGCAGTTCTTC
>.|TRBJ2-5|TRBV20-1|TRBD2
CSARDSTGGQYF
TGCAGTGCTAGAGATAGTACCGGGGGGCAGTACTTC
>.|TRBJ1-3|TRBV15|.
CATSRHFGRGTLGNTIYF
TGTGCCACCAGCAGACACTTCGGTAGGGGGACGCTTGGAAACACCATATATTTT
>few|TRBJ2-5|TRBV28|.
CASSLLRDLGKEETQYF
TGTGCCAGCAGTTTACTGCGGGACTTGGGAAAGGAAGAGACCCAGTACTTC
>many|TRBJ2-1|TRBV12-3/TRBV12-4|TRBD2
CASSLVLAGYNEQFF
TGTGCCAGCAGTTTAGTACTAGCGGGGTACAATGAGCAGTTCTTC
>.|TRBJ2-7|TRBV29-1|.
CSVDDGGYEQYF
TGCAGCGTTGATGACGGAGGGTACGAGCAGTACTTC
>few|TRBJ2-1|TRBV5-1|.
CASSQGGGGVSYNEQFF
TGCGCCAGCAGCCAGGGCGGAGGGGGAGTCTCCTACAATGAGCAGTTCTTC
>.|TRBJ2-7|TRBV4-1|.
CASSWDTRSYEQYF
TGCGCCAGCTCTTGGGACACCCGTTCCTACGAGCAGTACTTC
>.|TRBJ2-5|TRBV7-8|.
CASSSLFQETQYF
TGTGCCAGCAGCTCTCTCTTCCAAGAGACCCAGTACTTC
>.|TRBJ2-5|TRBV10-3|.
CAISASMAETSSGTQYF
TGTGCCATCAGTGCTTCTATGGCGGAGACGTCCTCGGGGACCCAGTACTTC
>few|TRBJ2-5|TRBV15|TRBD1
CATSRGTGPETQYF
TGTGCCACCAGCAGAGGGACAGGGCCAGAGACCCAGTACTTC
>.|TRBJ2-1|TRBV6-2/TRBV6-3|TRBD2
CASSYPASGGYNEQFF
TGTGCCAGCAGTTACCCGGCTAGCGGGGGATACAATGAGCAGTTCTTC
>.|TRBJ1-6|TRBV6-5|.
CASSPTTGSSPLHF
TGTGCCAGCAGTCCGACGACTGGGAGTTCACCCCTCCACTTT
>.|TRBJ1-2|TRBV5-1|.
CASSLAYGGIYGYTF
TGCGCCAGCAGCTTGGCGTACGGAGGGATTTATGGCTACACCTTC
>few|TRBJ2-1|TRBV2|TRBD2
CASSEGTSGRDPQFF
TGTGCCAGCAGTGAAGGGACTAGCGGGAGGGATCCGCAGTTCTTC
>.|TRBJ2-7|TRBV11-2|.
CASSLDLQAVQYF
TGTGCCAGCAGCTTAGATCTACAGGCGGTCCAGTACTTC
>.|TRBJ1-1|TRBV3-1|.
CASSLLGQGRIEAFF
TGTGCCAGCAGCCTCTTAGGGCAGGGGAGAATTGAAGCTTTCTTT
>few|TRBJ2-7|TRBV5-1|TRBD2
CASSLEGSGTQQYF
TGCGCCAGCAGCTTGGAAGGTAGCGGGACCCAGCAGTACTTC
>.|TRBJ2-5|TRBV7-2|TRBD1
CASSFQTGRQETQYF
TGTGCCAGCAGCTTCCAGACAGGGCGCCAAGAGACCCAGTACTTC
>.|TRBJ2-7|TRBV12-3/TRBV12-4|.
CASSEGLRYEQYF
TGTGCCAGCAGTGAGGGACTCCGCTACGAGCAGTACTTC
>few|TRBJ2-3|TRBV6-5|.
CASRRGGAGDTQYF
TGTGCCAGCAGACGCGGTGGAGCAGGAGATACGCAGTATTTT
>many|TRBJ2-7|TRBV27|.
CASSLTFLGRYEQYF
TGTGCCAGCAGTTTAACTTTTCTGGGAAGATACGAGCAGTACTTC